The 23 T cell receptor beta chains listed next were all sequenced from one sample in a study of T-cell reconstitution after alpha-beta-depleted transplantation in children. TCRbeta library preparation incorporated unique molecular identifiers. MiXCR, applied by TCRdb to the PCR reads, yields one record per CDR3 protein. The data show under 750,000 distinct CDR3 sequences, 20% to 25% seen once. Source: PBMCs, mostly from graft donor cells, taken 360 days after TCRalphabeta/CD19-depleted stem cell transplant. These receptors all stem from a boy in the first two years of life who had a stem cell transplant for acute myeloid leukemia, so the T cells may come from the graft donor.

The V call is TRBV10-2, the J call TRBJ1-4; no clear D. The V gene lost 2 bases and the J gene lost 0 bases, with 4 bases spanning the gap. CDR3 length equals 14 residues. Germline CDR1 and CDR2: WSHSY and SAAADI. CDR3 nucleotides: TGCGCCAGCAGTGAGGATTCAACTAATGAAAAACTGTTTTTT. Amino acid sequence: CASSEDSTNEKLFF.

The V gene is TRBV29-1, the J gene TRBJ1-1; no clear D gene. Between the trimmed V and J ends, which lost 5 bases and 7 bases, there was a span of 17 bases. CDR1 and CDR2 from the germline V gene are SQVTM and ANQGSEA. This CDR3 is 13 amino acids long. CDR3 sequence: CSVSNLGRGEAFF. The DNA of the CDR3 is TGCAGCGTTTCAAATTTAGGACGAGGTGAAGCTTTCTTT.

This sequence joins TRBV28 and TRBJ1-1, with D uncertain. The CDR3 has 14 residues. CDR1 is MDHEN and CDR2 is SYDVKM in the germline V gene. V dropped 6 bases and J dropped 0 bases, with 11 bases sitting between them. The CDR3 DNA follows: TGTGCCAGCAGCGAAACAGTTTTGAACACTGAAGCTTTCTTT. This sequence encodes CASSETVLNTEAFF.

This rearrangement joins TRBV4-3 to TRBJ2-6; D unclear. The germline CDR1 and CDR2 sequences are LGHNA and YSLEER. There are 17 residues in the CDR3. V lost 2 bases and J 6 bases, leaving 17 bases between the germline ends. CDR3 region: CASSQSDGSKEANVLTF. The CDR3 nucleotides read TGCGCCAGCAGCCAATCGGACGGCAGTAAGGAGGCCAACGTCCTGACTTTC.

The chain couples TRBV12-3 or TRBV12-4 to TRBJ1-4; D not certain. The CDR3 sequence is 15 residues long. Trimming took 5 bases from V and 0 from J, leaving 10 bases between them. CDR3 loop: CASSAGFATNEKLFF. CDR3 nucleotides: TGTGCCAGCAGTGCAGGCTTTGCAACTAATGAAAAACTGTTTTTT.

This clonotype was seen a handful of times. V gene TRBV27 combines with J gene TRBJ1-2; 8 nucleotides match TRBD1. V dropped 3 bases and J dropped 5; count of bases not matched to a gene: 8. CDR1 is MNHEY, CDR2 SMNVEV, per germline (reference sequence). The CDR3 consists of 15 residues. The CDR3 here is CASSFQWGQVYGYTF. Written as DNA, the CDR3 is TGTGCCAGCAGTTTTCAGTGGGGACAGGTTTATGGCTACACCTTC.

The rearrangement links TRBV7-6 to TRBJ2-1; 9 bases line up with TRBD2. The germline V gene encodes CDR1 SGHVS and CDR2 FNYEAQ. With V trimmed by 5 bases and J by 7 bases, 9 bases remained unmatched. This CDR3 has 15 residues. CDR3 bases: TGTGCCAGCAGCCTCGGGCGGGGGGGCGGAAATGAGCAGTTCTTC. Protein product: CASSLGRGGGNEQFF.

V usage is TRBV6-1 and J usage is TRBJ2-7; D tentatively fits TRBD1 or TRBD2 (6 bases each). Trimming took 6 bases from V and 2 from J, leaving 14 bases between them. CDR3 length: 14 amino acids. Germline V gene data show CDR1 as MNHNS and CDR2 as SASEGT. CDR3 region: CASRAGGAPYEQYV. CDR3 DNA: TGTGCCAGCAGGGCCGGGGGCGCTCCCTACGAGCAGTACGTC.

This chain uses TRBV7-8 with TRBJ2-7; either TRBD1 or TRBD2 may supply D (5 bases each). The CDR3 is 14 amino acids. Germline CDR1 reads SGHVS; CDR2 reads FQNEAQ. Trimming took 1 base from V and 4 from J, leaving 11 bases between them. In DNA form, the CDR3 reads TGTGCCAGCAGCTTAGAGTCGTGGGGGTACGAGCAGTACGTC. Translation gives CASSLESWGYEQYV.

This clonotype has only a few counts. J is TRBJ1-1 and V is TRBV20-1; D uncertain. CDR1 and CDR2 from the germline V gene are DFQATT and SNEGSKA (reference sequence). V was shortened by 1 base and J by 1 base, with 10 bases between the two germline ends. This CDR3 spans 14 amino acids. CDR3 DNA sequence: TGCAGTGCTAGAGCCTACCGGGCGAACACTGAAGCTTTCTTT. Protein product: CSARAYRANTEAFF.

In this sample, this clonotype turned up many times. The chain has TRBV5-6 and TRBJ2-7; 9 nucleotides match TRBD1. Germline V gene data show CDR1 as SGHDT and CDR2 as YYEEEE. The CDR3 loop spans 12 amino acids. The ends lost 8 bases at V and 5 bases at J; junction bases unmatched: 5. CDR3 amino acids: CASTTGGHEQYV. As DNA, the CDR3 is TGTGCCAGTACGACAGGGGGGCACGAGCAGTACGTC.

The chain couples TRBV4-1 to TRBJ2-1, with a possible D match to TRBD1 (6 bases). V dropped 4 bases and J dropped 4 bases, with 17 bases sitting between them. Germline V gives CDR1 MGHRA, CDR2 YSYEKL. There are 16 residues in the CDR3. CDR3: CASSPEGQRPYNEQFF. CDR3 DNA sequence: TGCGCCAGCAGCCCGGAAGGACAGCGGCCTTACAATGAGCAGTTCTTC.

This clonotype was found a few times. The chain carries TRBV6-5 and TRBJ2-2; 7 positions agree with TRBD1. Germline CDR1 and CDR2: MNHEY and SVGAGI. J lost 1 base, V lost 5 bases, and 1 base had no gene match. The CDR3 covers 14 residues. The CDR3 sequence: CASSNRGNTGELFF. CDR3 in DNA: TGTGCCAGCAGTAACAGGGGGAACACCGGGGAGCTGTTTTTT.

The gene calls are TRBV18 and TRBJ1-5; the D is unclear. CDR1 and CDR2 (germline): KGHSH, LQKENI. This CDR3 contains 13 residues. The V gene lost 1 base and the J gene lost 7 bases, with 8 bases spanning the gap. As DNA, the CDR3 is TGTGCCAGCTCACCACGTGGCGAACAGCCCCAGCATTTT. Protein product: CASSPRGEQPQHF.

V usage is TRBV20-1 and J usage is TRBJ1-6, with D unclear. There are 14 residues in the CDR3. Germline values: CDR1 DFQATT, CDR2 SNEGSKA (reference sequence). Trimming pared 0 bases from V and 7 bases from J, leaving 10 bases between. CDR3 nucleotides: TGCAGTGCTAGAGATCATAGCCCAAATTCACCCCTCCACTTT. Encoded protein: CSARDHSPNSPLHF.

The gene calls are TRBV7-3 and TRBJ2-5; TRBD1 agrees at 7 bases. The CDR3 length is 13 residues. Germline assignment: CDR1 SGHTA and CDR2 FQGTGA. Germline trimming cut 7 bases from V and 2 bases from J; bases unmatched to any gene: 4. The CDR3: CASKGQPQETQYF. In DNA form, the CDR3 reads TGTGCCAGCAAGGGACAGCCTCAAGAGACCCAGTACTTC.

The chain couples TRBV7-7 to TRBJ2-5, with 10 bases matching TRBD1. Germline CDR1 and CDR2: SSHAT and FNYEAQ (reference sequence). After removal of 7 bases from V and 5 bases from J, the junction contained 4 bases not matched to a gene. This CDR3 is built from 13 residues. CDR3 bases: TGTGCCAGCACGACAGGGGGCCGGGAGACCCAGTACTTC. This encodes CASTTGGRETQYF.

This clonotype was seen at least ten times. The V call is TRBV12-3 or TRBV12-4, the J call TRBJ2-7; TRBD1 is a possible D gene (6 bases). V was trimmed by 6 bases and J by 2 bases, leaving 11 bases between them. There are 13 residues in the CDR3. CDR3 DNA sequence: TGTGCCAGCAGAGCGACAGGAACCTACGAGCAGTACGTC. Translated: CASRATGTYEQYV.

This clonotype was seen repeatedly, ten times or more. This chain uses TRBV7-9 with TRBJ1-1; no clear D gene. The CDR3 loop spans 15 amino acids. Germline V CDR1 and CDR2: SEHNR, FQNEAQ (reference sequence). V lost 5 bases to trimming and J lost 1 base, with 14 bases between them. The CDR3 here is CASSPSTFGNTEAFF. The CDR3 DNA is TGTGCCAGCAGCCCCTCGACCTTTGGGAACACTGAAGCTTTCTTT.

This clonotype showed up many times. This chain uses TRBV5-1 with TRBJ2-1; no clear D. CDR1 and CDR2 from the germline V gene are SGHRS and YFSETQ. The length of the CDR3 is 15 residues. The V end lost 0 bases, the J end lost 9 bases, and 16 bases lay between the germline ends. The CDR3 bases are TGCGCCAGCAGCTTGGTGTCCTCAACTCTTCCTGAGCAGTTCTTC. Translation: CASSLVSSTLPEQFF.

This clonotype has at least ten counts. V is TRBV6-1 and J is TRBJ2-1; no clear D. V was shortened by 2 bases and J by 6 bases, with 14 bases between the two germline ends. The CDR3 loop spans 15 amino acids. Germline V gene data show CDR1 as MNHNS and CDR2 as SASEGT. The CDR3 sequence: CASSEMRPTFNEQFF. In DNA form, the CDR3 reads TGTGCCAGCAGTGAAATGCGGCCTACATTCAATGAGCAGTTCTTC.

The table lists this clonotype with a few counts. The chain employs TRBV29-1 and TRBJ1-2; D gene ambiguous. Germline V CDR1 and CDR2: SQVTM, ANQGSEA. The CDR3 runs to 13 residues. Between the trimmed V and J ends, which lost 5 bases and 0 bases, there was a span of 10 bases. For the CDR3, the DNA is TGCAGCGTTCGTGACCGGGCTAACTATGGCTACACCTTC. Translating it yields CSVRDRANYGYTF.

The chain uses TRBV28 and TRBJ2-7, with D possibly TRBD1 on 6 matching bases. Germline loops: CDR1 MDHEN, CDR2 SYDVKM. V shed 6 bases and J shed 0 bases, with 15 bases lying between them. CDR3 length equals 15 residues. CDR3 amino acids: CASRPTGSSSYEQYV. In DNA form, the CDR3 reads TGTGCCAGCAGACCGACAGGTTCCAGCTCCTACGAGCAGTACGTC.